Shown below are 27 T cell receptor beta chains from a single sample sequenced in a study of shared clonotypes between healthy human individuals. Repertoires were generated with immunoSEQ multiplex PCR, while TCRdb's copy carries only in-frame clones and drops some. The sample carries some 2 million clones, roughly 96% recorded once. Sequenced: naive CD4+ T cells sorted from blood. Regarding subset: CD45RA+ positively selected. Source of these receptors: a young man in good health.

The CDR3 reads CSVEDLWEAQFGTQYF. The CDR3 DNA sequence: TGCAGCGTTGAAGATCTATGGGAAGCTCAATTCGGGACCCAGTACTTC. The chain carries TRBV29-1 and TRBJ2-5; D is undetermined. The CDR3 spans 16 residues. Trimming stripped 0 bases from V and 7 bases from J, with 21 bases between. The germline V gene encodes CDR1 SQVTM and CDR2 ANQGSEA.

The chain employs TRBV10-1 and TRBJ2-2; 14 nucleotides match TRBD2. The CDR3 length is 19 residues. The V gene's germline CDR1 is WNHNN and CDR2 SYGVQD (reference sequence). Unmatched junction bases numbered 15, after V lost 9 bases and J lost 3 bases. CDR3 in DNA: TGCGCCAGAACCCTAGGGACTAGCGGGAGTATCGAGGACACCGGGGAGCTGTTTTTT. It codes for CARTLGTSGSIEDTGELFF.

The rearrangement links TRBV18 to TRBJ2-7; 11 bases align to TRBD2. CDR1 KGHSH and CDR2 LQKENI come from the germline V gene. The CDR3 is 16 residues long. With 2 bases clipped from V and 1 base from J, the junction kept 4 bases outside the gene matches. CDR3: CASSPEIAGGSYEQYF. The CDR3 DNA sequence: TGTGCCAGCTCACCAGAGATAGCGGGGGGGTCCTACGAGCAGTACTTC.

For the CDR3, the DNA is TGTGCCAGCAGTCCGGAACAGGGCCATGGCTACACCTTC. Its protein is CASSPEQGHGYTF. The chain combines TRBV2 with TRBJ1-2, with TRBD1 as a possible D gene (6 bases). From germline, CDR1 is SNHLY and CDR2 FYNNEI. The CDR3 loop spans 13 amino acids. V lost 5 bases, J lost 6 bases, and 13 bases lay in between.

V gene TRBV4-3 combines with J gene TRBJ2-3; weak D call: TRBD1 (6 bases). The CDR3 loop spans 15 amino acids. V lost 1 base, J lost 6 bases, and 14 bases lay in between. Per the germline V gene, CDR1 is LGHNA and CDR2 is YSLEER. The CDR3, as DNA: TGCGCCAGCAGCCAAGTAGGGGGAATAGCGGATACGCAGTATTTT. This gives the protein CASSQVGGIADTQYF.

The rearrangement uses TRBV5-4 and TRBJ2-2, with D perhaps matching TRBD1 (6 bases). The CDR3 contains 13 residues. Germline V gene sequence: CDR1 SGHNT, CDR2 YYREEE (reference sequence). Trimming removed 5 bases at V and 5 bases at J, with 10 bases between. This CDR3 is CASRGAQTGELFF. The CDR3 DNA sequence: TGTGCCAGCAGGGGGGCGCAGACCGGGGAGCTGTTTTTT.

This chain uses TRBV11-3 with TRBJ2-7; 13 bases are a match to TRBD2. Per germline, CDR1 SGHNT and CDR2 YENEEA. After removal of 5 bases from V and 6 bases from J, the junction contained 7 bases not matched to a gene. The CDR3 loop spans 15 amino acids. The CDR3 DNA is TGTGCCAGCAGCCTAGGACTAGCGGGAGAACGCGAGCAGTACTTC. Translated: CASSLGLAGEREQYF.

The chain uses TRBV13 and TRBJ2-6, with D perhaps TRBD1 (6 bases). Germline V gives CDR1 PRHDT, CDR2 FYEKMQ (reference sequence). Trimming removed 5 bases at V and 4 bases at J, with 18 bases between. The CDR3 has 17 amino acids. The CDR3 sequence: CASSRSVGGAGANVLTF. CDR3 nucleotides: TGTGCCAGCAGCCGGTCCGTTGGGGGCGCGGGGGCCAACGTCCTGACTTTC.

The chain uses TRBV5-6 and TRBJ2-2; D is perhaps TRBD2 (5 bases). The CDR3 has 15 amino acids. In germline, CDR1 is SGHDT, CDR2 YYEEEE. V was trimmed by 3 bases and J by 4 bases, leaving 13 bases between them. CDR3 protein: CASSYSGLGTGELFF. The DNA of the CDR3 is TGTGCCAGCAGCTATAGTGGACTTGGCACCGGGGAGCTGTTTTTT.

The count of this clone is one. This chain uses TRBV11-2 with TRBJ1-1; TRBD1 agrees at 7 bases. V lost 5 bases to trimming and J lost 4 bases; unmatched junction nucleotides: 4. Germline lookup yields CDR1 SGHAT and CDR2 FQNNGV. The CDR3 runs to 13 residues. The CDR3 here is CASSRRGFTEAFF. The CDR3 DNA sequence: TGTGCCAGCAGCCGCAGGGGGTTCACTGAAGCTTTCTTT. Full variable domain (rest looked up from reference TRBV11-2 and TRBJ1-1): EAGVAQSPRYKIIEKRQSVAFWCNPISGHATLYWYQQILGQGPKLLIQFQNNGVVDDSQLPKDRFSAERLKGVDSTLKIQPAKLEDSAVYLCASSRRGFTEAFFGQGTRLTVV.

V usage is TRBV7-6 and J usage is TRBJ2-7; 8 positions agree with TRBD2. The CDR3 is 13 amino acids. Germline CDR1 reads SGHVS; CDR2 reads FNYEAQ. With 4 bases clipped from V and 3 bases from J, the junction kept 2 bases outside the gene matches. The CDR3 protein is CASSSGLDYEQYF. The CDR3 DNA is TGTGCCAGCAGCTCGGGACTAGACTACGAGCAGTACTTC.

This clone was detected a few times. This chain uses TRBV19 with TRBJ1-5, with D uncertain. V was clipped by 3 bases and J by 1 base, with 10 bases between them. The CDR3 extends over 15 amino acids. The germline V gene encodes CDR1 LNHDA and CDR2 SQIVND (reference sequence). CDR3 protein: CASSMGSGSNQPQHF. The DNA of the CDR3 is TGTGCCAGTAGTATGGGTTCCGGGAGCAATCAGCCCCAGCATTTT.

J is TRBJ2-7 and V is TRBV30, with 12 positions matching TRBD2. V gave up 3 bases and J gave up 2 bases; unmatched junction bases: 11. The CDR3 runs 17 residues. Germline V gives CDR1 GTSNPN, CDR2 SVGIG (reference sequence). CDR3 DNA: TGTGCCTGGAGCCTCGCCCGGACTAGCGGGACGCCCTACGAGCAGTACTTC. Its translation is CAWSLARTSGTPYEQYF.

For the CDR3, the DNA is TGTGCCAGCTGGCGGGGGGGCCAGGTCACCGGGGAGCTGTTTTTT. This encodes CASWRGGQVTGELFF. The genes are TRBV5-4 and TRBJ2-2; 9 nucleotides line up with TRBD2. This CDR3 has 15 amino acids. Germline CDR1 and CDR2: SGHNT and YYREEE (reference sequence). V trimming: 7 bases; J trimming: 4 bases; junction bases outside the gene matches: 8. Drawing the rest from reference TRBV5-4 and TRBJ2-2, the complete variable domain is ETGVTQSPTHLIKTRGQQVTLRCSSQSGHNTVSWYQQALGQGPQFIFQYYREEENGRGNFPPRFSGLQFPNYSSELNVNALELDDSALYLCASWRGGQVTGELFFGEGSRLTVL.

This clone was observed a single time. J is TRBJ2-3 and V is TRBV6-1, with a weak D call TRBD2 (6 bases). The CDR3 has 15 residues. The germline CDR1 and CDR2 sequences are MNHNS and SASEGT. Trimming took off 4 bases at V and 0 bases at J, with 11 bases between the two ends. CDR3 nucleotide sequence: TGTGCCAGCAGTGTTCGCGGGACTAGCACAGATACGCAGTATTTT. Encoded protein: CASSVRGTSTDTQYF.

This chain connects TRBV7-9 to TRBJ2-1, with 9 positions matching TRBD2. Germline V gene lookup returns CDR1 SEHNR and CDR2 FQNEAQ (reference sequence). The CDR3 totals 14 residues. The V gene end was trimmed by 4 bases and the J gene end by 3 bases; junction bases not matched to a gene: 1. The CDR3 bases are TGTGCCAGCAGCTCTAGCGGGGACTACAATGAGCAGTTCTTC. The encoded protein is CASSSSGDYNEQFF.

V gene TRBV6-4 combines with J gene TRBJ2-5; the D gene is possibly TRBD1 (5 bases). CDR3 length: 13 residues. V lost 2 bases and J lost 2, with 6 bases in between. Germline V CDR1 and CDR2: MRHNA, SNTAGT. The CDR3 nucleotides are TGTGCCAGCAGTGACAGGGGACAAGAGACCCAGTACTTC. This encodes CASSDRGQETQYF.

The CDR3: CASSLVEGTGELFF. As DNA, the CDR3 is TGTGCCAGCAGCTTAGTGGAGGGGACCGGGGAGCTGTTTTTT. The rearrangement uses TRBV7-9 and TRBJ2-2; D is perhaps TRBD2 (6 bases). Per the germline V gene, CDR1 is SEHNR and CDR2 is FQNEAQ (reference sequence). The CDR3 contains 14 residues. Trimming removed 1 base at V and 5 bases at J, with 8 bases between.

The V call is TRBV1, the J call TRBJ2-1. TRBV1 is assigned pseudogene status. This CDR3 is built from 17 residues. For the CDR3, the DNA is TGCACCAGCAGCCAAGGGGTGGCCATGCGGGGACACGATGAGCAGTTCTTC. Translated, it gives CTSSQGVAMRGHDEQFF.

This clone was recorded only once. The chain has TRBV7-2 and TRBJ1-5, with D hard to call. Germline V CDR1 and CDR2: SGHTA, FQGNSA. The CDR3 runs to 14 residues. V gave up 2 bases and J gave up 1 base, with 6 bases separating them. CDR3 in amino acids: CASSLLSSNQPQHF. The CDR3 DNA is TGTGCCAGCAGCTTATTAAGCAGCAATCAGCCCCAGCATTTT.

This chain uses TRBV11-3 with TRBJ2-1, with D tentatively TRBD1 or TRBD2 (5 bases each). Trimming removed 1 base from V and 6 bases from J, with 13 bases in between. Germline loops: CDR1 SGHNT, CDR2 YENEEA. The CDR3 sequence is 15 residues long. The CDR3 spells CASSLGGTQSNEQFF. The CDR3 bases are TGTGCCAGCAGCTTAGGGGGGACCCAATCCAATGAGCAGTTCTTC. The full variable domain, rest sourced from reference TRBV11-3 and TRBJ2-1, is EAGVVQSPRYKIIEKKQPVAFWCNPISGHNTLYWYLQNLGQGPELLIRYENEEAVDDSQLPKDRFSAERLKGVDSTLKIQPAELGDSAVYLCASSLGGTQSNEQFFGPGTRLTVL.

V usage is TRBV19 and J usage is TRBJ1-6, with 8 bases lining up with TRBD1. This CDR3 is built from 15 residues. Germline assignment: CDR1 LNHDA and CDR2 SQIVND (reference sequence). V lost 7 bases and J lost 8; bases outside the gene matches: 10. The CDR3: CASKQGQELDSPLHF. CDR3 nucleotide sequence: TGTGCCAGTAAGCAGGGACAGGAGTTGGATTCACCCCTCCACTTT. The full variable domain, its missing parts supplied by reference TRBV19 and TRBJ1-6, is DGGITQSPKYLFRKEGQNVTLSCEQNLNHDAMYWYRQDPGQGLRLIYYSQIVNDFQKGDIAEGYSVSREKKESFPLTVTSAQKNPTAFYLCASKQGQELDSPLHFGNGTRLTVT.

The rearrangement joins TRBV18 to TRBJ2-2; D call uncertain. V was cut by 1 base and J by 6 bases, with 15 bases left in between. Looked up from germline, CDR1 is KGHSH and CDR2 is LQKENI. CDR3 size: 16 residues. CDR3 sequence: CASSPLPPAGPGELFF. The DNA for the CDR3 is TGTGCCAGCTCACCACTCCCCCCCGCTGGACCCGGGGAGCTGTTTTTT.

The V call is TRBV10-2, the J call TRBJ1-2, with D possibly matching TRBD1 (6 bases). The germline CDR1 and CDR2 sequences are WSHSY and SAAADI. The CDR3 contains 14 residues. Trimming shortened V by 6 bases and J by 7 bases, and 18 bases separated the two germline ends. CDR3 sequence reads: CASSDLLGGGGYTF. CDR3 in DNA: TGCGCCAGCAGCGACCTTTTGGGGGGCGGTGGCTACACCTTC.

This rearrangement joins TRBV7-3 to TRBJ2-1, with D perhaps matching TRBD1 (5 bases). V was shortened by 0 bases and J by 4 bases, with 13 bases between the two germline ends. CDR3 length: 16 amino acids. The germline CDR1 and CDR2 sequences are SGHTA and FQGTGA. The CDR3 nucleotides read TGTGCCAGCAGCTTAACAGGTGGGGCCTCATACAATGAGCAGTTCTTC. It is translated as CASSLTGGASYNEQFF. Variable domain in full (rest from reference TRBV7-3 and TRBJ2-1): GAGVSQTPSNKVTEKGKYVELRCDPISGHTALYWYRQSLGQGPEFLIYFQGTGAADDSGLPNDRFFAVRPEGSVSTLKIQRTERGDSAVYLCASSLTGGASYNEQFFGPGTRLTVL.

This chain joins TRBV7-2 and TRBJ1-5; 7 bases are shared with TRBD1. The germline CDR1 and CDR2 sequences are SGHTA and FQGNSA. The CDR3 spans 15 residues. V lost 1 base, J lost 5 bases, and 5 bases stayed unmatched. This CDR3 is CASSLGQGSYQPQHF. The CDR3 region has the DNA TGTGCCAGCAGCTTAGGACAGGGTAGTTATCAGCCCCAGCATTTT. The full variable domain, with the rest looked up from reference TRBV7-2 and TRBJ1-5, is GAGVSQSPSNKVTEKGKDVELRCDPISGHTALYWYRQSLGQGLEFLIYFQGNSAPDKSGLPSDRFSAERTGGSVSTLTIQRTQQEDSAVYLCASSLGQGSYQPQHFGDGTRLSIL.

This chain links TRBV7-9 with TRBJ2-7; possibly TRBD2 for D (5 bases). V lost 6 bases to trimming and J lost 6 bases, with 12 bases between them. Germline CDR1 reads SEHNR; CDR2 reads FQNEAQ (reference sequence). CDR3 size: 12 residues. The DNA for the CDR3 is TGTGCCAGCAGTCGAGGGATCGGCGAGCAGTACTTC. It is translated as CASSRGIGEQYF. Complete variable domain (other parts from reference TRBV7-9 and TRBJ2-7): DTGVSQNPRHKITKRGQNVTFRCDPISEHNRLYWYRQTLGQGPEFLTYFQNEAQLEKSRLLSDRFSAERPKGSFSTLEIQRTEQGDSAMYLCASSRGIGEQYFGPGTRLTVT.